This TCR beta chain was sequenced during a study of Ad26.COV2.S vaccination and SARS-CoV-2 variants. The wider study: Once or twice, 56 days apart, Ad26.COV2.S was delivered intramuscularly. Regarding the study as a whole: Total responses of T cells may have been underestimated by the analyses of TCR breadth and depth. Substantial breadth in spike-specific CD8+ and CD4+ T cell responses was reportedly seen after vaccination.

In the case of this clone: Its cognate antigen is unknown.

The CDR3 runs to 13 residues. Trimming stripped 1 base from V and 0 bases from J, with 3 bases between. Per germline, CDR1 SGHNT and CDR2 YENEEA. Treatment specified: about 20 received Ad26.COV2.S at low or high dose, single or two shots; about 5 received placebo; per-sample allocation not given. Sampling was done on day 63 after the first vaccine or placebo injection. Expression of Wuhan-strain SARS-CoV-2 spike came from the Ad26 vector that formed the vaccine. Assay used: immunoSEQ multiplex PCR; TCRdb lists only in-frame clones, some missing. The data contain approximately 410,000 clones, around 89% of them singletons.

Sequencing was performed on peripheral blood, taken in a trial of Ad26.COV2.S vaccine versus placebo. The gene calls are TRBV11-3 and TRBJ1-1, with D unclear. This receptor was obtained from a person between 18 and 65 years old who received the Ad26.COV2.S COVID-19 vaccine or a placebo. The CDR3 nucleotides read TGTGCCAGCAGCTTAGGATTGAACACTGAAGCTTTCTTT. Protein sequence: CASSLGLNTEAFF.